These 25 T cell receptor beta chains share one sample of origin, sequenced in a study of shared clonotypes between healthy human individuals. Sequencing used immunoSEQ multiplex PCR; TCRdb keeps in-frame clones, though not all of them. The sample shows about 2 million clones, 90% to 95% of them seen only once. Sequenced: naive CD4+ T cells sorted from blood. Sample subset: CD45RA+ positively selected. The receptors were sampled from a man between 18 and 35 years old in good health.

The gene calls are TRBV10-3 and TRBJ2-3; 12 bases are a match to TRBD2. V trimming: 4 bases; J trimming: 6 bases; junction bases outside the gene matches: 5. CDR3 length equals 15 residues. Germline-derived CDR1 and CDR2 are ENHRY and SYGVKD. CDR3 region: CAISGTSGVSDTQYF. In DNA, the CDR3 is TGTGCCATCAGTGGGACTAGCGGGGTATCCGATACGCAGTATTTT.

J is TRBJ1-2 and V is TRBV6-1; 10 nucleotides agree with TRBD1. CDR1 MNHNS and CDR2 SASEGT come from the germline V gene. The CDR3 is 16 amino acids. V shed 3 bases and J 5 bases; nucleotides not matched to a gene: 9. The CDR3 nucleotides read TGTGCCAGCAGTGACTATTTCGTGGGACAGGGGTATGGCTACACCTTC. This sequence encodes CASSDYFVGQGYGYTF.

The chain uses TRBV6-1 and TRBJ2-3; D assignment may be TRBD1 or TRBD2 (5 bases each). The ends were cut back, 7 bases at V and 5 bases at J, with 13 bases in the middle. The CDR3 sequence is 13 residues long. Germline V gene data show CDR1 as MNHNS and CDR2 as SASEGT. The DNA of the CDR3 is TGTGCCAGCATTTTCTTGGGGGTAGATACGCAGTATTTT. Its protein product is CASIFLGVDTQYF.

A note on this clone: Other DNA sequences within the sample encode an identical CDR3. The chain couples TRBV7-2 to TRBJ2-3, with a tentative D call TRBD1 (6 bases). Germline-derived CDR1 and CDR2 are SGHTA and FQGNSA. This CDR3 spans 12 amino acids. Trimming cost V 6 bases and J 6 bases, with 10 bases left between them. In DNA, the CDR3 is TGTGCCAGCAGTACCAGGGGTGATACGCAGTATTTT. This codes for CASSTRGDTQYF. Drawing the rest from reference TRBV7-2 and TRBJ2-3, the complete variable domain is GAGVSQSPSNKVTEKGKDVELRCDPISGHTALYWYRQSLGQGLEFLIYFQGNSAPDKSGLPSDRFSAERTGGSVSTLTIQRTQQEDSAVYLCASSTRGDTQYFGPGTRLTVL.

V and J are TRBV14 and TRBJ2-2; D is undetermined. V lost 1 base and J lost 2, with 8 bases in between. Germline values: CDR1 SGHDN, CDR2 FVKESK. The CDR3 has 15 amino acids. The CDR3 bases are TGTGCCAGCAGCCAAGTTGGAATAAACACCGGGGAGCTGTTTTTT. Residues: CASSQVGINTGELFF.

The chain links TRBV28 to TRBJ2-7; 9 nucleotides match TRBD1. The CDR3 sequence is 14 residues long. V shed 5 bases, J shed 2 bases, and the junction held 4 bases outside the gene matches. Germline V gene sequence: CDR1 MDHEN, CDR2 SYDVKM. CDR3 amino acids: CASSTGGATYEQYF. The CDR3 coding sequence is TGTGCCAGCAGTACAGGGGGCGCGACCTACGAGCAGTACTTC.

The chain is built from TRBV5-6 and TRBJ1-2, with 7 bases fitting TRBD1. This CDR3 is 16 amino acids long. Germline assignment: CDR1 SGHDT and CDR2 YYEEEE. With V trimmed by 5 bases and J by 4 bases, 14 bases remained unmatched. The DNA of the CDR3 is TGTGCCAGCAGGCTGTCCGGGACAGATTATCCCTATGGCTACACCTTC. This codes for CASRLSGTDYPYGYTF. The full variable domain, in which reference TRBV5-6 and TRBJ1-2 provide the parts outside the CDR3, is DAGVTQSPTHLIKTRGQQVTLRCSPKSGHDTVSWYQQALGQGPQFIFQYYEEEERQRGNFPDRFSGHQFPNYSSELNVNALLLGDSALYLCASRLSGTDYPYGYTFGSGTRLTVV.

Note on this clone: This sample also contains other DNA sequences that code for the same CDR3. The chain uses TRBV5-1 and TRBJ1-1, with TRBD1 as a possible D gene (5 bases). The V end was cut by 4 bases, the J end by 1 base, with 11 bases between. The CDR3 length is 14 residues. Germline CDR1 reads SGHRS; CDR2 reads YFSETQ. DNA for the CDR3: TGCGCCAGCAGCCCGGGGACGGCGAACACTGAAGCTTTCTTT. This codes for CASSPGTANTEAFF.

This rearrangement joins TRBV20-1 to TRBJ2-1; D uncertain. Germline V gene lookup returns CDR1 DFQATT and CDR2 SNEGSKA (reference sequence). Trimming cost V 5 bases and J 8 bases, with 10 bases left between them. The CDR3 length is 11 residues. The CDR3 reads CSARLPDEQFF. CDR3 DNA: TGCAGTGCTCGGCTACCGGATGAGCAGTTCTTC.

Regarding this clone: Other DNA sequences in this sample translate to the same CDR3. The chain recombines TRBV18 with TRBJ2-7, with D perhaps TRBD2 (5 bases). With 6 bases removed from V and 2 bases from J, the gap between germline ends came to 11 bases. CDR1 is KGHSH and CDR2 is LQKENI in the germline V gene. The CDR3 extends over 13 amino acids. The CDR3 DNA follows: TGTGCCAGCTCGCCTGACGGGGCCTACGAGCAGTACTTC. This codes for CASSPDGAYEQYF.

The V call is TRBV10-1, the J call TRBJ1-1, with 8 bases matching TRBD1. The V and J ends lost 3 bases and 6 bases, in that order; junction bases with no gene match: 6. This CDR3 is built from 14 residues. Germline V gene lookup returns CDR1 WNHNN and CDR2 SYGVQD (reference sequence). Here the CDR3 reads CASSDGQGWAEAFF. The CDR3 bases are TGCGCCAGCAGTGATGGACAGGGTTGGGCTGAAGCTTTCTTT.

This chain uses TRBV7-2 with TRBJ2-7; no definite D call. In germline, CDR1 is SGHTA, CDR2 FQGNSA. The CDR3 is 15 amino acids. V gave up 2 bases and J gave up 4 bases, with 15 bases separating them. CDR3 in DNA: TGTGCCAGCAGCTTATCGGCCGGTACGTATTACGAGCAGTACTTC. Encoded protein: CASSLSAGTYYEQYF.

The chain carries TRBV4-1 and TRBJ2-1, with D unclear. The V and J ends lost 0 bases and 8 bases respectively, with 5 bases between them. This CDR3 has 12 residues. CDR1 and CDR2 from the germline V gene are MGHRA and YSYEKL. CDR3 in DNA: TGCGCCAGCAGCCAAGAGCATTATGAGCAGTTCTTC. Amino acids: CASSQEHYEQFF.

V usage is TRBV27 and J usage is TRBJ1-2, with TRBD1 identical over 12 bases. The V and J ends lost 6 bases and 8 bases, in that order; junction bases with no gene match: 10. Germline V gives CDR1 MNHEY, CDR2 SMNVEV (reference sequence). The CDR3 has 15 residues. In DNA, the CDR3 is TGTGCCAGCAGAGGGGGGACAGGGGGCGATGGAGGCTACACCTTC. It translates to CASRGGTGGDGGYTF.

The gene calls are TRBV25-1 and TRBJ1-5, with D tentatively TRBD1 (5 bases). Trimming removed 3 bases at V and 3 bases at J, with 15 bases between. The CDR3 sequence is 16 residues long. Germline CDR1 is MGHDK and CDR2 is SYGVNS. CDR3 loop: CASSDPLGGDNQPQHF. The CDR3 nucleotides read TGTGCCAGCAGTGATCCCTTGGGGGGAGACAATCAGCCCCAGCATTTT.

The V gene is TRBV11-2, the J gene TRBJ2-7; a possible D gene is TRBD1 (5 bases). The CDR3 covers 13 residues. Per the germline V gene, CDR1 is SGHAT and CDR2 is FQNNGV. Trimming took 0 bases from V and 3 from J, leaving 6 bases between them. For the CDR3, the DNA is TGTGCCAGCAGCTTAGAAAGGGGCTACGAGCAGTACTTC. Amino acid sequence: CASSLERGYEQYF. Variable domain in full (rest from reference TRBV11-2 and TRBJ2-7): EAGVAQSPRYKIIEKRQSVAFWCNPISGHATLYWYQQILGQGPKLLIQFQNNGVVDDSQLPKDRFSAERLKGVDSTLKIQPAKLEDSAVYLCASSLERGYEQYFGPGTRLTVT.

The CDR3 bases are TGCGCCAGCAGCTTGGAAAGGCAGGACTACGAGCAGTACTTC. Protein sequence: CASSLERQDYEQYF. The genes are TRBV5-1 and TRBJ2-7, with unresolved D. The V end was cut by 0 bases, the J end by 3 bases, with 10 bases between. The V gene's germline CDR1 is SGHRS and CDR2 YFSETQ. The CDR3 covers 14 residues.

For the CDR3, the DNA is TGTGCCAGCACATGCAGGGCAGCCTATGGCTACACCTTC. Translating it yields CASTCRAAYGYTF. V gene TRBV7-3 combines with J gene TRBJ1-2; tentative D call: TRBD1 (5 bases). The CDR3 is made up of 13 amino acids. CDR1 and CDR2 (germline): SGHTA, FQGTGA. Trimming removed 7 bases at V and 4 bases at J, with 13 bases between.

The rearrangement links TRBV5-1 to TRBJ2-5; possibly TRBD2 for D (7 bases). V was shortened by 1 base and J by 1 base, with 20 bases between the two germline ends. CDR3 length: 18 residues. Germline V CDR1 and CDR2: SGHRS, YFSETQ. The CDR3 nucleotides read TGCGCCAGCAGCTTGTCTGTGGGGGGGGCGTTTGGCCAAGAGACCCAGTACTTC. It is translated as CASSLSVGGAFGQETQYF. The variable domain in full, with the rest retrieved from reference TRBV5-1 and TRBJ2-5, is KAGVTQTPRYLIKTRGQQVTLSCSPISGHRSVSWYQQTPGQGLQFLFEYFSETQRNKGNFPGRFSGRQFSNSRSEMNVSTLELGDSALYLCASSLSVGGAFGQETQYFGPGTRLLVL.

The J gene is TRBJ2-2, the V gene TRBV9, with D hard to call. CDR3 length: 16 residues. CDR1 is SGDLS and CDR2 is YYNGEE in the germline V gene. Between the trimmed V and J ends, which lost 3 bases and 0 bases, there was a span of 12 bases. CDR3 sequence: CASSAPTDANTGELFF. The CDR3 DNA sequence: TGTGCCAGCAGCGCCCCCACTGACGCGAACACCGGGGAGCTGTTTTTT.

V gene TRBV28 combines with J gene TRBJ2-5, with D maybe TRBD1 (5 bases). Germline V gene sequence: CDR1 MDHEN, CDR2 SYDVKM. CDR3 size: 16 residues. V lost 0 bases, J lost 2 bases, and 13 bases lay in between. CDR3 sequence: CASSLWTVGVQETQYF. The DNA of the CDR3 is TGTGCCAGCAGTTTATGGACAGTCGGCGTTCAAGAGACCCAGTACTTC.

The chain links TRBV25-1 to TRBJ2-3; TRBD2 matches 13 bases. The CDR3 is 17 residues long. V gave up 3 bases and J gave up 2 bases; unmatched junction bases: 5. Germline CDR1 is MGHDK and CDR2 is SYGVNS. CDR3 sequence (DNA): TGTGCCAGCAGTGATCGACTAGCGGGGGGCATCACAGATACGCAGTATTTT. It translates to CASSDRLAGGITDTQYF.

The sample holds one count of this clone. This sequence joins TRBV5-6 and TRBJ2-1; TRBD1 might be the D (6 bases). Trimming took 2 bases from V and 3 from J, leaving 15 bases between them. In germline, CDR1 is SGHDT, CDR2 YYEEEE. The CDR3 loop spans 16 amino acids. DNA for the CDR3: TGTGCCAGCAGCTTTTTGGGGCAGGGGCACTACAATGAGCAGTTCTTC. This codes for CASSFLGQGHYNEQFF.

This clone was counted once. The chain recombines TRBV7-2 with TRBJ2-7; 7 nucleotides align to TRBD2. This CDR3 has 15 residues. CDR1 SGHTA and CDR2 FQGNSA come from the germline V gene. V lost 4 bases and J lost 3; bases outside the gene matches: 9. The CDR3 DNA follows: TGTGCCAGCAGCTCCGCGACTAGCCGGAGCTACGAGCAGTACTTC. Encoded protein: CASSSATSRSYEQYF.

The chain uses TRBV7-8 and TRBJ1-2; D is perhaps TRBD1 (5 bases). From germline, CDR1 is SGHVS and CDR2 FQNEAQ. V shed 0 bases and J shed 8 bases, with 13 bases lying between them. This CDR3 is built from 14 residues. For the CDR3, the DNA is TGTGCCAGCAGCTTAGCGAACCCAGGGCAAGGCTACACCTTC. Residues: CASSLANPGQGYTF.